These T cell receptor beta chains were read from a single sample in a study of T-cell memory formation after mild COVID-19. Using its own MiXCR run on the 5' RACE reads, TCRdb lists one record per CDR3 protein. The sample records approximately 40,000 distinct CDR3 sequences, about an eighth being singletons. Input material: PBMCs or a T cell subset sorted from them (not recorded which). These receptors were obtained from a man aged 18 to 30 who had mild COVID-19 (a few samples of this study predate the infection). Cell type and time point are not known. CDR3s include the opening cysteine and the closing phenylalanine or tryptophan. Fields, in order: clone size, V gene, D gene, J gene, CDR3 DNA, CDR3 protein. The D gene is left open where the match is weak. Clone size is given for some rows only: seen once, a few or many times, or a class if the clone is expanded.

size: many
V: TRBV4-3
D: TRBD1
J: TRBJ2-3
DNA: TGCGCCAGCAGCCAAGATCTAGGACAGGGATCAGATACGCAGTATTTT
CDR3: CASSQDLGQGSDTQYF

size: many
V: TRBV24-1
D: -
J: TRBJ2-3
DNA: TGTGCCACCAGTGACCAACCGGACCCTGATACGCAGTATTTT
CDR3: CATSDQPDPDTQYF

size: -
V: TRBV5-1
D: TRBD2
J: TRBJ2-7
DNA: TGCGCCAGCAGCTTGGTTACTAGCGGGGACTACGAGCAGTACTTC
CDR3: CASSLVTSGDYEQYF

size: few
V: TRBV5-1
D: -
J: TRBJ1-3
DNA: TGCGCCAGCAGCTTGGCTTCCACAGGGAGCTCTGGAAACACCATATATTTT
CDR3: CASSLASTGSSGNTIYF

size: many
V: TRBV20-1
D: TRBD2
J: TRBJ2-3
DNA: TGCAGTGCCAGTCAGACTAGCGGCCTCACAGATACGCAGTATTTT
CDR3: CSASQTSGLTDTQYF

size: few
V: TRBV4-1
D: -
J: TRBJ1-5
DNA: TGCGCCAGCAGCCAAGTTGAGGGGCAAGGAGGTCAGCCCCAGCATTTT
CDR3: CASSQVEGQGGQPQHF

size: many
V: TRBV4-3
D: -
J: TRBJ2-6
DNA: TGCGCCAGCAGCCAAGAAACCCAGGGGACTGGGGCCAACGTCCTGACTTTC
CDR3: CASSQETQGTGANVLTF

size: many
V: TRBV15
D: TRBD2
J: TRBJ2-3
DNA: TGTGCCACCAGCAGAGAGCGGGGGGGCCCAGATACGCAGTATTTT
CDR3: CATSRERGGPDTQYF

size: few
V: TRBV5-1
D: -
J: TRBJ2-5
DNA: TGCGCCAGCAGCTTGCTAGGACGGAAAGAGACCCAGTACTTC
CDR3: CASSLLGRKETQYF

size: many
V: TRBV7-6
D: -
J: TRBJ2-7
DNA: TGTGCCAGCAGCTCCCGGGACTTCCTCTACGAGCAGTACTTC
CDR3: CASSSRDFLYEQYF

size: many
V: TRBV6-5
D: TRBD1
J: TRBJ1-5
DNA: TGTGCCAGCAGTCGGACAGGGAGCAATCAGCCCCAGCATTTT
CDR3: CASSRTGSNQPQHF

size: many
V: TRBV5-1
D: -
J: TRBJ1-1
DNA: TGCGCCAGCAGCCAGACGATGAACACTGAAGCTTTCTTT
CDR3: CASSQTMNTEAFF

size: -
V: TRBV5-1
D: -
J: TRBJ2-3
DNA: -
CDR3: CASSTSTSGGATDTQYF

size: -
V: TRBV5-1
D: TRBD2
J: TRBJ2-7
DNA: TGCGCCAGCAGCTGGGGCTCGACTAGCGGCTACGAGCAGTACTTC
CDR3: CASSWGSTSGYEQYF

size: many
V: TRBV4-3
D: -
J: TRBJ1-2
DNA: TGCGCCAGCAGCCCGAACTTGGGGGGGAAGGATGGCTACACCTTC
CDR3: CASSPNLGGKDGYTF

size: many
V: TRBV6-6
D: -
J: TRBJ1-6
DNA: TGTGCCAGCGGCCAGGATAGTTCACCCCTCCACTTT
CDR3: CASGQDSSPLHF

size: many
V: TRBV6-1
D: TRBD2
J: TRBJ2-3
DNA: TGTGCCAGCAGTGGACTAGCGGGGGGCACAGATACGCAGTATTTT
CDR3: CASSGLAGGTDTQYF

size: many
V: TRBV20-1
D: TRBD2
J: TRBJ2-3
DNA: TGCAGTGCTTTCGCTGCGGGGGGCACAGATACGCAGTATTTT
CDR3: CSAFAAGGTDTQYF

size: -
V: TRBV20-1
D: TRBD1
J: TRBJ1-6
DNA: TGCAGTGCTCCAAAGACAGGGAGGGATTCACCCCTCCACTTT
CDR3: CSAPKTGRDSPLHF

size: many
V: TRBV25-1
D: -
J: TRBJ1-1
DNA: TGTGCCAGCAGTGAGCCCCCCGGCGAAGCTTTCTTT
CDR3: CASSEPPGEAFF

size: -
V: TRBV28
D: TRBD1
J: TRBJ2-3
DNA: TGTGCCAGCAGGGGACAGGGGGTTGGCACAGATACGCAGTATTTT
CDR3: CASRGQGVGTDTQYF

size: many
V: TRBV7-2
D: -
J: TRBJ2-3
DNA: TGTGCCAGCAGCCCCAGGGGGGCCGCAGATACGCAGTATTTT
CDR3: CASSPRGAADTQYF

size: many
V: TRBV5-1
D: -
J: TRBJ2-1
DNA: TGCGCCAGCAGCTTGCCCAGGGAGTCCTACAATGAGCAGTTCTTC
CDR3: CASSLPRESYNEQFF

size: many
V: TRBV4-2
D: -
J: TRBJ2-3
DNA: TGTGCCAGCAGCCAAGAAGGGGGGGGCGTAGATACGCAGTATTTT
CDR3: CASSQEGGGVDTQYF

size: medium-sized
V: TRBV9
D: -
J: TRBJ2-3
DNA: TGTGCCAGCAGCGTAGTAGGAACGCAGTATTTT
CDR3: CASSVVGTQYF

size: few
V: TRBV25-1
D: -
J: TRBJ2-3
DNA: TGTGCCAGCAGTGAATGGGGTCGTACTAGCACAGATACGCAGTATTTT
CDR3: CASSEWGRTSTDTQYF

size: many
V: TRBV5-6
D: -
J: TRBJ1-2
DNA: TGTGCCAGCAGCTCCGGTGGATATGGCTACACCTTC
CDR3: CASSSGGYGYTF

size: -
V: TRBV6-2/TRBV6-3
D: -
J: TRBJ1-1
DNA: TGTGCCAGCAGGTGGGGCGCCGACACTGAAGCTTTCTTT
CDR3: CASRWGADTEAFF

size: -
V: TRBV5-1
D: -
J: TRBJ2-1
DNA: TGCGCCAGCAGTTTCCGTAATGAGCAGTTCTTC
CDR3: CASSFRNEQFF

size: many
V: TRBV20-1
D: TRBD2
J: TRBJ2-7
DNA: TGCAGTGCTAGAAAGCCCGTAGCGGGGGGGCCCGAGCAGTACTTC
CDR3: CSARKPVAGGPEQYF

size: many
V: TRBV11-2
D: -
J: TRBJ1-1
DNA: TGTGCCAGCAGCTTAGGACCGGGACAAGGGCACACTGAAGCTTTCTTT
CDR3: CASSLGPGQGHTEAFF

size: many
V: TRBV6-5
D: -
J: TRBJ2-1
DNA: TGTGCCAGCAGTTACGGTAGGGAGCAGTTCTTC
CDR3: CASSYGREQFF

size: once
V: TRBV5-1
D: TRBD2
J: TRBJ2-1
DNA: TGCGCCAGCAGCCGGGCCGGGACTAGCGGCGATGAGCAGTTCTTC
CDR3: CASSRAGTSGDEQFF

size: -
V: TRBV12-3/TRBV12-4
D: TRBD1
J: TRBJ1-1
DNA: TGTGCCAGCAGGGGGGACAGATCAATGAACACTGAAGCTTTCTTT
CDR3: CASRGDRSMNTEAFF

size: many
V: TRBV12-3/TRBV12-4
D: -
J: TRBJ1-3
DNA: TGTGCCAGCAGGATCGGGACCGACCTTGGAAACACCATATATTTT
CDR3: CASRIGTDLGNTIYF